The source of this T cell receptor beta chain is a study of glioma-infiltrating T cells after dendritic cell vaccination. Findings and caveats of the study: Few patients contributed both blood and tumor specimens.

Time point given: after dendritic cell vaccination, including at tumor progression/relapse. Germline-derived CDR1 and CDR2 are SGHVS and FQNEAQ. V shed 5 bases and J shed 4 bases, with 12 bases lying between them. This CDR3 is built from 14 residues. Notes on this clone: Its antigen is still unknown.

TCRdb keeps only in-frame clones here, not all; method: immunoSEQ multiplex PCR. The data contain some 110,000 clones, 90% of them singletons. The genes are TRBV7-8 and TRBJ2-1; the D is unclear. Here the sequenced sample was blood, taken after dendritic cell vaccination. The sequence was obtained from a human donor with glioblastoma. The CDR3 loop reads CASSPTAVYNEQFF. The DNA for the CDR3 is TGTGCCAGCAGCCCAACGGCGGTTTACAATGAGCAGTTCTTC.